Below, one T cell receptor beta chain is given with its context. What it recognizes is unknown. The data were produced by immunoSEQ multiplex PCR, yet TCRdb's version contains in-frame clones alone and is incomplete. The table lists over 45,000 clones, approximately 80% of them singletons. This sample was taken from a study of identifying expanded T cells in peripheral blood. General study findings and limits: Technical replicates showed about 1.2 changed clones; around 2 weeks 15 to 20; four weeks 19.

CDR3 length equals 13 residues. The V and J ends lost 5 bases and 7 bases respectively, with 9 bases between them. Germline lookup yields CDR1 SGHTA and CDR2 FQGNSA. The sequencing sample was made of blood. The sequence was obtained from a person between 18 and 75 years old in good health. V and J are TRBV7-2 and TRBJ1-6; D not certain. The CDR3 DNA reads TGTGCCAGCAGCATCGCCGAGAATTCACCCCTCCACTTT. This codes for CASSIAENSPLHF.